This T cell receptor (beta chain) was captured by sequencing in a study of blood T cell repertoires in COVID-19. Study-level information: Samples came from the United States, Italy and Spain, spanning acute and convalescent COVID-19. PBMCs, B-cell-depleted T cells, or T cells provided the cDNA or gDNA that made up the material.

CDR1 and CDR2 (germline): MNHEY, SVGAGI. CDR3 size: 15 residues. Trimming took 2 bases from V and 5 from J; bases not matched to a gene: 2. How the authors handled the data: For nucleated cells, counts were estimated from reference gene primer amplification. Some clones are missing from TCRdb's copy, which holds only in-frame ones; the method was immunoSEQ multiplex PCR. Clone size and the V and J calls come from that table; the DNA yielded D and trimming. Of some 130,000 clones detected, approximately 78% appear once; the ten largest clones hold about a tenth. The chain is built from TRBV6-5 and TRBJ1-4; 10 bases fit TRBD1. The sequence was obtained from a man between 60 and 75 years old who had recovered from COVID-19. Material: peripheral blood. The CDR3 DNA reads as TGTGCCAGCAGTTACGGGGGACAGGGGAATGAAAAACTGTTTTTT. Translated: CASSYGGQGNEKLFF.